This TCR beta chain was observed in a study of glioma-infiltrating T cells after dendritic cell vaccination. At the level of the study: The vaccine used monocyte-derived dendritic cells pulsed overnight with autologous tumor lysate. Study outcomes and limitations: TCR clonality showed no direct relationship with survival.

As for this clone: Its specificity is unknown.

Time point described: after dendritic cell vaccination, including at tumor progression/relapse. PBMC were collected before vaccination, two weeks after the third vaccination, and at progression. The PCR used 60 V beta and 13 J beta primers. The repertoire was sequenced with immunoSEQ multiplex PCR; TCRdb's copy has only in-frame clones and lacks some. The table includes tens of thousands of clones, 70% to 85% detected once. Germline CDR1 reads MGHDK; CDR2 reads SYGVNS. This CDR3 region has 12 residues. Trimming removed 7 bases from V and 10 bases from J, with 16 bases in between. The TCR was taken from a human donor with glioblastoma. This chain joins TRBV25-1 and TRBJ1-2; TRBD1 is a possible D gene (5 bases). Sample: blood, taken after dendritic cell vaccination. CDR3 in amino acids: CASTSGGIDYTF. Written as DNA, the CDR3 is TGTGCCAGCACATCCGGGGGGATCGACTACACCTTC.